This T cell receptor beta chain derives from a study of blood T cell repertoires in COVID-19 (dated by TCRdb to the early 2020s). Regarding the complete study: Samples from collaborators originated in the United States, Italy and Spain and spanned both the acute and convalescent phases of COVID-19. The prospective study material was composed of cDNA or gDNA derived from T cells, B-cell-depleted T cells, or PBMCs. Deeply sampled blood TCRbeta repertoires from subjects exposed to, actively infected with, or recovered from COVID-19 were included in the dataset. A freely available public database, intended as a resource for researchers studying the immune response to SARS-CoV-2, is where the repertoires were released. The samples were drawn from two sources: the first 160 participants of the ongoing ImmuneRACE study, and over 950 subjects contributed by 6 global collaborators. Nearly every sample came with metadata listing a de-identified subject ID, COVID-19 status, age in years and sex. HLA class I and class II types, where available, came from metadata supplied by the sample provider rather than from assay-based typing.

About this clone itself: There is no known antigen for this receptor. No much larger clone exists at a distance of one base, and base qualities are not known.

Each collaborating institution followed its own protocols to collect whole blood in K2EDTA tubes. For TCRbeta analysis, collaborator samples were shipped as frozen whole blood, as isolated PBMCs, or as DNA extracted from either sample type. TCRbeta CDR3 regions were amplified from genomic DNA using the immunoSEQ Assay, a bias-controlled multiplex PCR. In the paper's pipeline: The number of nucleated cells in each sample was estimated from the amplification of reference gene primers within the assay. Sequence reads were collapsed and filtered to measure the absolute abundance of every unique TCRbeta CDR3 rearrangement. For each sample, productive Simpson clonality was calculated as the square root of Simpson's diversity index over productive rearrangements. In TCRdb, the immuneACCESS table is reduced to in-frame sequences with V and J assigned. These tables do not hold every clone; where another copy was compared, an unresolved V gene accounts for under half, and the others remain unexplained. V and J calls and clone size are copied from that table; D and trimming were computed from the DNA. This sample gives around 200,000 clones in total; over 70% of them show up just once. Clones ranked in the top ten supply roughly 8.8% of the sample.

Findings and caveats that apply to the study as a whole: Clinical and demographic metadata were provided uncurated, with the amount varying by source and participant.

Between the V and J ends, shortened by 5 bases and 0 bases respectively, the junction contains 12 bases. The germline V gene supplies CDR1 SGHTA and CDR2 FQGTGA. From its cysteine to its phenylalanine, the CDR3 spans 15 amino acids. Kept here is only the CDR3 DNA, which spans 45 bases and is read in frame from base 1. Sequenced: peripheral blood. Recombination joined TRBV7-3 with TRBJ2-3; the D gene is perhaps TRBD1, on 6 matching bases. The TCR was taken from a man between 40 and 49 years old with active or convalescent COVID-19. Here is the DNA: TGTGCCAGCAGCAAGGCGACAGGTAGCACAGATACGCAGTATTTT. This translates into CASSKATGSTDTQYF.